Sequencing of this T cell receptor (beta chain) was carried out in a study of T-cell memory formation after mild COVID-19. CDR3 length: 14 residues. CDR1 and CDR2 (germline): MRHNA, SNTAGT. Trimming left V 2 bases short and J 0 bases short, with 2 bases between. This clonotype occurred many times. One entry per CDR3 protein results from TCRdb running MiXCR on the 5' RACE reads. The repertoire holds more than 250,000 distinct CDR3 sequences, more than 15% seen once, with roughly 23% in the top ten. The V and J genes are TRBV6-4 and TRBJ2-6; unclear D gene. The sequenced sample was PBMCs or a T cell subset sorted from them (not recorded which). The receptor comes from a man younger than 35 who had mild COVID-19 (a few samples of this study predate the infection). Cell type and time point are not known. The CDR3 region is CASSDNSGANVLTF. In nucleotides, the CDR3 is TGTGCCAGCAGTGACAACTCTGGGGCCAACGTCCTGACTTTC.